The TCR beta chain under discussion was sequenced for a study of response to subunit inactivated influenza vaccine. MiXCR was run by TCRdb on the RT-PCR reads, yielding one entry per CDR3 protein. The data show around 520,000 distinct CDR3 sequences, with approximately 10% seen just once and 10% held by the top ten. Study-wide findings and caveats: Every seasonal influenza vaccination brings in few new T cells, the authors suggested.

Of note for this clonotype: Its antigen is still unknown.

V lost 0 bases to trimming and J lost 7 bases, with 8 bases between them. This CDR3 spans 13 amino acids. Germline-derived CDR1 and CDR2 are SGHRS and YFSETQ. This material consisted of PBMCs from blood, taken on the day of vaccination. The source is a man aged 45-60 years who received an inactivated influenza vaccine. The chain has TRBV5-1 and TRBJ1-5; no reliable D call. The CDR3 DNA sequence: TGCGCCAGCAGCTTGGACGCGGACCAGCCCCAGCATTTT. This gives the protein CASSLDADQPQHF.